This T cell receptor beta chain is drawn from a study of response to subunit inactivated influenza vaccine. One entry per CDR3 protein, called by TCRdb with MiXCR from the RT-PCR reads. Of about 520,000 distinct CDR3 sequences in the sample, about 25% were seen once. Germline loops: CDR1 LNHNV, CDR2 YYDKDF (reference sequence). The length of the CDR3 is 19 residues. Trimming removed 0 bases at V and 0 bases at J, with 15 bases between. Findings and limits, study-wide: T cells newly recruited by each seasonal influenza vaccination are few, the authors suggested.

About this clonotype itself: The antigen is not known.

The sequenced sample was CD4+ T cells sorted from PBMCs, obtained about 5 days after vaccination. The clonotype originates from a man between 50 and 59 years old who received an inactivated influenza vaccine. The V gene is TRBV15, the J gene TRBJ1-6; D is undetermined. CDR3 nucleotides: TGTGCCACCAGCAGAGATCGGTGGCTTGAAGGCTCCTATAATTCACCCCTCCACTTT. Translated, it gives CATSRDRWLEGSYNSPLHF.